This TCR beta chain was profiled in a study of graft-versus-host responses after intestinal transplantation. In the case of this clone: The target antigen is unknown.

The ends lost 3 bases at V and 3 bases at J; junction bases unmatched: 5. The length of the CDR3 is 14 residues. Per the germline V gene, CDR1 is SNHLY and CDR2 is FYNNEI. Repertoires were generated with immunoSEQ multiplex PCR, while TCRdb's copy carries only in-frame clones and drops some. The sample carries around 90,000 clones, 85% to 95% recorded once. Specimen: unstimulated CD8+ T cells sorted from spleen or lymph node cells, collected before intestinal transplant. The rearrangement uses TRBV2 and TRBJ2-7, with 7 positions matching TRBD1. The receptor comes from a human donor who received an intestinal transplant. The CDR3, as DNA: TGTGCCAGCAGTGAGTTGCGACAGGGCTACGAGCAGTACTTC. As protein: CASSELRQGYEQYF.